The T cell receptor beta chain described here comes from a study of beta chain features in type 1 diabetes. Regarding the study as a whole: Type 1 diabetes patients had moderately but significantly shorter TCRB CDR3s in all four CD4+ subsets. Equally in patients and controls, PCR might preferentially amplify shorter templates. Here, the possible influence of HLA type (on TCRB rearrangement) remained unresolved.

This clone appeared a few times. Its antigen is currently unknown. The isolated RNA, all of it, was reverse transcribed, so expressed TCRB transcripts were what got sequenced. Only in-frame clones appear in the TCRdb table, and some are missing; sequencing was by immunoSEQ multiplex PCR. This table holds 250,000 or so clones, approximately 15% found once. The CDR3 length is 13 residues. The germline V gene encodes CDR1 MGHDK and CDR2 SYGVNS. Trimming took 3 bases from V and 11 from J, leaving 14 bases between them. A sort by CD45RO/CCR7/CD25/CD127/CD95/CD27 yielded CD4+ naive, central memory, regulatory and stem cell-like memory cells.

The source of this sequence is a young man with type 1 diabetes. The chain recombines TRBV25-1 with TRBJ2-1; maybe TRBD1 (5 bases). The sample was naive CD4+ T cells from blood. Written as DNA, the CDR3 is TGTGCCAGCAGTGAGGACAAGACGGGTCAGCAGTTCTTC. This encodes CASSEDKTGQQFF. Variable domain in full (rest from reference TRBV25-1 and TRBJ2-1): EADIYQTPRYLVIGTGKKITLECSQTMGHDKMYWYQQDPGMELHLIHYSYGVNSTEKGDLSSESTVSRIRTEHFPLTLESARPSHTSQYLCASSEDKTGQQFFGPGTRLTVL.